These T cell receptor beta chains were read from a single sample in a study of glioma-infiltrating T cells after dendritic cell vaccination. Clones were sequenced by immunoSEQ multiplex PCR, and TCRdb holds only the in-frame ones, with some missing. Among tens of thousands of clones, around 81% were seen once, and the ten largest hold 6.5% to 10%. Specimen: blood, collected before dendritic cell vaccination. The receptors shown here come from a human donor with glioblastoma. CDR3s include the opening cysteine and the closing phenylalanine or tryptophan. A D gene is named only where the DNA matches it firmly. The listing skips clone size in some rows; elsewhere it reads once, few, many or a size class.

j_call clone_size d_call v_call cdr3_nt cdr3_aa
TRBJ1-4 few - TRBV19 TGTGCCAGCCAGGGGCAGACAAATGAAAAACTGTTTTTT CASQGQTNEKLFF
TRBJ2-7 many - TRBV6-5 TGTGCCAGCAGTTACTCCCCAGGTAGCTCCTACGAGCAGTACTTC CASSYSPGSSYEQYF
TRBJ2-3 - - TRBV30 TGTGCCTGGAGTCCCCTGGCTCGCACAGATACGCAGTATTTT CAWSPLARTDTQYF
TRBJ1-5 few - TRBV5-5 TGTGCCAGCAGCTCCACCCTTGGACAGAATCAGCCCCAGCATTTT CASSSTLGQNQPQHF
TRBJ2-7 - - TRBV5-1 TGCGCCAGCAGCTTGGGGCCAGCCTACGAGCAGTACTTC CASSLGPAYEQYF
TRBJ2-3 - - TRBV9 TGTGCCAGCAGCACTACGACCGGGACTCCAGATACGCAGTATTTT CASSTTTGTPDTQYF
TRBJ2-3 - - TRBV11-3 TGTGCCAGCAGCCCGGGGGCAGATACGCAGTATTTT CASSPGADTQYF
TRBJ1-4 - - TRBV7-2 TGTGCCAGCAGCTTAGCGCGGGGTCGGGGTGAAAAACTGTTTTTT CASSLARGRGEKLFF
TRBJ2-3 - - TRBV5-1 TGCGCCAGCAGCTTTTCAGCGACCACAGATACGCAGTATTTT CASSFSATTDTQYF
TRBJ1-6 - - TRBV9 TGTGCCAGCAGCCAACAGGACAGTTTCTATAATTCACCCCTCCACTTT CASSQQDSFYNSPLHF
TRBJ2-6 once - TRBV30 TGTGCCTGGAGTTCTGGGCCCCGCTCTGGGGCCAACGTCCTGACTTTC CAWSSGPRSGANVLTF
TRBJ2-5 - TRBD2 TRBV19 TGTGCCAGTAATCCCAACGCGGGGGACGGAAGAGAGACCCAGTACTTC CASNPNAGDGRETQYF
TRBJ1-5 - - TRBV5-1 TGCGCCAGCAGCTTGGACGGTAGAAGCAATCAGCCCCAGCATTTT CASSLDGRSNQPQHF
TRBJ2-3 - - TRBV7-3 TGTGCCAGCAGCCAAGGGAGCGCTAGCACAGATACGCAGTATTTT CASSQGSASTDTQYF
TRBJ2-5 - - TRBV28 TGTGCCAGCAGTTTAGAGATTCAAGAGACCCAGTACTTC CASSLEIQETQYF
TRBJ1-1 - - TRBV9 TGTGCCAGCAGCTCCGAGGGAGGGGAGGTCGCAGCAGCTTTCTTT CASSSEGGEVAAAFF
TRBJ1-4 once TRBD1 TRBV7-2 TGTGCCAGCAGCTTTGGGACAGGGAGTGAAAAACTGTTTTTT CASSFGTGSEKLFF
TRBJ1-1 - TRBD1 TRBV5-4 TGTGCCAGCAGCTTCTATGGCGGGACAGGGGATATGAACACTGAAGCTTTCTTT CASSFYGGTGDMNTEAFF
TRBJ1-5 - - TRBV2 TGTGCCAGCAGTGAGGAGCGGCTCAATCAGCCCCAGCATTTT CASSEERLNQPQHF
TRBJ1-1 few TRBD1 TRBV6-6 TGTGCCAGCAGATCCCGACAGGGTGGCACTGAAGCTTTCTTT CASRSRQGGTEAFF
TRBJ2-7 - TRBD1 TRBV13 TGTGCCAGCAGCTTGACAGGGAACGAGCAGTACTTC CASSLTGNEQYF
TRBJ1-5 once - TRBV4-1 TGCGCCAGCAGCCAAGATTCTACAGATAATCAGCCCCAGCATTTT CASSQDSTDNQPQHF
TRBJ2-2 - TRBD1 TRBV19 TGTGCCACCATGACAGGGGCCGCGAACACCGGGGAGCTGTTTTTT CATMTGAANTGELFF
TRBJ1-2 - - TRBV19 TGTGCCAGTAGTAGATGGATACTCATGGAGAACTATGGCTACACCTTC CASSRWILMENYGYTF
TRBJ1-5 once TRBD1 TRBV29-1 TGCAGCGATCGCGGGGGGGAAAAAAAGGGGGCGTGGGTCCAGCCCCAGCATTTT CSDRGGEKKGAWVQPQHF
TRBJ2-1 - - TRBV9 TGTGCCAGCAGCGTAGCGGCAGGGGAGCAGTTCTTC CASSVAAGEQFF
TRBJ1-5 - TRBD1 TRBV7-2 TGTGCCAGCAGCCCCGGGGCAGGGGGTGATCAGCCCCAGCATTTT CASSPGAGGDQPQHF
TRBJ2-3 - - TRBV19 TGTGCCAGTAATCGGCAGGACACAGATACGCAGTATTTT CASNRQDTDTQYF
TRBJ1-2 - - TRBV6-5 TGTGCCAGCAGACGGGAGGGACGGAACTATGGCTACACCTTC CASRREGRNYGYTF
TRBJ1-2 few - TRBV7-2 TGTGCCAGCAGCCCCCGGAGAGGGCTCTATGGCTACACCTTC CASSPRRGLYGYTF
TRBJ2-3 - - TRBV11-3 TGTGCCAGCAGCTTGAGGCAGGGGCCCCCAGATACGCAGTATTTT CASSLRQGPPDTQYF
TRBJ2-1 - - TRBV27 TGTGCCAGCAGTTTCGACTACTTTAATGAGCAGTTCTTC CASSFDYFNEQFF
TRBJ1-2 - - TRBV6-1 TGTGCCAGCAGTTTCCTCCTTGTGGCCCCATCCTTC CASSFLLVAPSF
TRBJ2-2 once TRBD1 TRBV7-2 TGTGCCAGCAGCCCGGACAGGGGAATCGGGGAGCTGTTTTTT CASSPDRGIGELFF
TRBJ2-3 - - TRBV6-1 TGTGCCAGCAGTGTGAGACACACAGATACGCAGTATTTT CASSVRHTDTQYF
TRBJ2-3 - TRBD2 TRBV5-4 TGTGCCAGCAGCTTGGCTCCCCGAGCGGGGTCCACAGATACGCAGTATTTT CASSLAPRAGSTDTQYF
TRBJ2-7 few - TRBV6-1 TGTGCCAGCAGTAATTCAGCGGCCCCTTCCTACGAGCAGTACTTC CASSNSAAPSYEQYF
TRBJ2-2 once TRBD2 TRBV5-1 TGCGCCAGCAGCCGGGGGTCTAGCGGATACACCGGGGAGCTGTTTTTT CASSRGSSGYTGELFF
TRBJ1-3 - - TRBV5-4 TGTGCCAGCAGCCCTAAAGGCGGTGGAACATACTCTGGAAACACCATATATTTT CASSPKGGGTYSGNTIYF
TRBJ1-1 - - TRBV20-1 TGCAGTGCAAGACAGGACACTGAAGCTTTCTTT CSARQDTEAFF
TRBJ2-7 - TRBD1 TRBV11-1 TGTGCCAGCAGTTCTTACTCAGGGGGCCCTTCCTACGAGCAGTACTTC CASSSYSGGPSYEQYF
TRBJ2-7 - - TRBV5-1 TGCGCCAGCAGCTTGAGTAATCAGTACGAGCAGTACTTC CASSLSNQYEQYF
TRBJ2-1 few TRBD1 TRBV11-2 TGTGCCAGCGGGACAGGGCTAAGCTCCTACAATGAGCAGTTCTTC CASGTGLSSYNEQFF
TRBJ2-6 - TRBD1 TRBV19 TGTGCCAGTAGGAAACAGGGGGCGTCTGGGGCCAACGTCCTGACTTTC CASRKQGASGANVLTF
TRBJ2-2 - - TRBV5-4 TGTGCCAGCAGCTTTGGGCAGTCCGCGAACACCGGGGAGCTGTTTTTT CASSFGQSANTGELFF
TRBJ1-1 - - TRBV15 TGTGCCACCAGCAGTTGGGGCTCTGAAGCTTTCTTT CATSSWGSEAFF
TRBJ1-3 - - TRBV5-6 TGTGCCAGCAGCTTCGGACTGAACTCTGGAAACACCATATATTTT CASSFGLNSGNTIYF
TRBJ1-3 - TRBD1 TRBV25-1 TGTGCCAGCAGTGAGACAGGGGGCGCCTCTGGAAACACCATATATTTT CASSETGGASGNTIYF
TRBJ1-1 - - TRBV5-1 TGCGCCAGCAGCTTGGCCCTAAACACTGAAGCTTTCTTT CASSLALNTEAFF
TRBJ2-7 - - TRBV10-2 TGCGCCAGTAGTCTCAGGATTTCCTACGAGCAGTACTTC CASSLRISYEQYF
TRBJ1-4 once TRBD1 TRBV18 TGTGCCAGCTCACTAAGCCGGGACAGGGAGAATGAAAAACTGTTTTTT CASSLSRDRENEKLFF